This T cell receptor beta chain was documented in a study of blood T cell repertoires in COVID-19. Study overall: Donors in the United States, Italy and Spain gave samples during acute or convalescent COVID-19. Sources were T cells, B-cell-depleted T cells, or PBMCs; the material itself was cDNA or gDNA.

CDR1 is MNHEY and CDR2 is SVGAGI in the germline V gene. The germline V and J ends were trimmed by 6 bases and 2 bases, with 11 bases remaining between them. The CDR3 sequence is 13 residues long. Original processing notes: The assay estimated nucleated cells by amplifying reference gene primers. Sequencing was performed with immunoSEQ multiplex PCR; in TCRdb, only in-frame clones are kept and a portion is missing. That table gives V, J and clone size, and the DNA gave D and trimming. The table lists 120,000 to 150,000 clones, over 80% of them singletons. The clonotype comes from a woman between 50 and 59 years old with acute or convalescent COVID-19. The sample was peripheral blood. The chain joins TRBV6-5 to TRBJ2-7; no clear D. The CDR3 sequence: CASSPTNPYEQYF. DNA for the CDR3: TGTGCCAGCAGCCCGACAAACCCCTACGAGCAGTACTTC.